This T cell receptor beta chain was identified during a study of blood T cell repertoires in COVID-19 (dated by TCRdb to about 2020). As for the study more broadly: Samples covering the acute and convalescent phases of COVID-19 were provided by collaborators in the United States, Italy and Spain. The material from the prospective study consisted of cDNA or gDNA derived from T cells, B-cell-depleted T cells, or PBMCs. The dataset comprised deeply sampled blood TCRbeta repertoires from subjects exposed to, actively infected with, or recovered from COVID-19. A freely available public database, intended as a resource for researchers studying the immune response to SARS-CoV-2, is where the repertoires were released. Samples came from the ongoing ImmuneRACE study (first 160 participants) plus 1,254 subjects from 6 global collaborators. A de-identified subject ID, COVID-19 status, age in years and sex were almost always included in the sample metadata. Where available, HLA class I and class II types were obtained from metadata supplied by the sample provider rather than from assay-based typing. Results the study describes overall, beyond this receptor: The quantity of clinical and demographic metadata differed by source and by participant and was supplied without curation.

To note about this clone: What this receptor recognizes is not known. No per-base quality is available; no much larger clone lies one base away.

TCRbeta CDR3 regions were amplified from genomic DNA using the immunoSEQ Assay, a bias-controlled multiplex PCR. The study's processing was this. Within the assay, amplification of reference gene primers was used to estimate how many nucleated cells each sample contained. Sequence reads were collapsed and filtered to measure the absolute abundance of every unique TCRbeta CDR3 rearrangement. For each sample, productive Simpson clonality was calculated by taking the square root of Simpson's diversity index across productive rearrangements. This immuneACCESS table, as held by TCRdb, lists in-frame sequences with V and J called but not all clones. Of the missing ones, under half trace to an unresolved V gene in checked studies; the others have no known cause. V and J calls and clone size are copied from that table; D and trimming were computed from the DNA. This sample holds about 400,000 clones; around nine tenths were observed only once. The ten largest clonotypes hold roughly 3.1% of the sample.

Trimming at the junction amounts to 5 bases on V and 9 bases on J, and the germline ends lie 26 bases apart. The germline V gene (reference sequence) gives CDR1 as GTSNPN and CDR2 as SVGIG. CDR3 length: 16 amino acids, cysteine to phenylalanine. CDR3 DNA is the only sequence kept; it has 48 bases, read in frame from the first base. The collaborating institutions used their own protocols to collect whole blood in K2EDTA tubes. For TCRbeta analysis, collaborators shipped samples in one of three forms: frozen whole blood, isolated PBMCs, or DNA extracted from either of those sample types. Sequencing input: peripheral blood. This clonotype originated in a human donor in a cohort sampled during active COVID-19. The chain is made from TRBV30 and TRBJ2-1; TRBD2 is a possible D gene, resting on 6 matching bases. The DNA sequence is given as TGTGCCTGGGGTGCTTGGTCGGGCGGGATTGAGGGTGAGCAGTTCTTC. Translated, this is CAWGAWSGGIEGEQFF.